This T cell receptor (beta chain) was captured by sequencing in a study of monozygotic twins with cystic fibrosis. The study, taken as a whole, reports: Monozygotic CF twin pairs shared significantly more nucleotide-identical clonotypes than unrelated CF individuals did. Low clonality (median about 0.0095) suggested a mostly naive repertoire. Shared CDR3 numbers were not associated with age, concordance or severity.

This CDR3 is built from 14 residues. Germline V gene sequence: CDR1 SEHNR, CDR2 FQNEAQ (reference sequence). V shed 1 base and J shed 1 base, with 7 bases lying between them. Comment on this clone: Its specificity is unknown.

TCRdb's table, derived via immunoSEQ multiplex PCR, lists solely in-frame clones and lacks some. The sample includes approximately 25,000 clones, approximately 90% of them seen just once. This chain joins TRBV7-9 and TRBJ1-1; no clear D. Sequencing was performed on blood. The TCR was taken from a girl aged 2-9 years with cystic fibrosis. CDR3 in amino acids: CASSLVAGNTEAFF. DNA of the CDR3: TGTGCCAGCAGCTTAGTAGCAGGGAACACTGAAGCTTTCTTT.